This record covers a single TCR beta chain. Its antigen has not been determined. No base-level quality is on record; no much larger clone is a single base apart. The data are from a study of T-cell memory formation after mild COVID-19 (dated by TCRdb to about 2021). For the wider study: Most TCR sequence clusters were specific to one of the two donors. In a couple of donors, T-cell clones that expanded and contracted after mild COVID-19 were tracked by sequencing TCRalpha and TCRbeta repertoires over time. The cohort comprised two young, previously healthy adult volunteers, one female and one male.

Inclusive of the bounding cysteine and phenylalanine, the CDR3 is 12 residues long. Only the CDR3 region is kept as DNA, spanning 36 bases read in frame from base 1. V loses 7 bases of germline sequence and J loses 1 base, and the interval between the two ends is 9 bases. CDR1 and CDR2, looked up from the germline V gene, are SGHRS and YFSETQ. Ficoll-Paque density gradient centrifugation was used to isolate PBMCs. Sequencing was carried out with an Illumina NovaSeq 6000. cDNA libraries for TCRalpha and TCRbeta were prepared by 5'RACE using constant-segment primers, with sample barcodes and unique molecular identifiers added. Trizol reagent was used to extract RNA from every sample. Libraries were amplified in two PCR steps, with a second sample barcode and Illumina TruSeq adapters added in the second step. Sequencing of libraries was performed on an Illumina NovaSeq with 2 x 150 bp paired-end reads. As for the original processing: Reads were demultiplexed and collapsed into UMI-guided consensus sequences with migec v1.2.7. With mixcr v2.1.11, UMI consensuses were aligned to TRA and TRB V and J templates and assembled into clonotypes. Clonotypes were classified as expanded or contracted when called significant by both edgeR and NoisET, with noise models trained on biological replicates. For edgeR calls, the cutoffs were a false discovery rate-adjusted p below 0.01 and a log2 fold-change threshold of 1. As an exploratory analysis of dynamics, PCA with hierarchical clustering was applied to max-normalized trajectories of the 1000 most abundant clonotypes. Separately sequenced CD4+ and CD8+ repertoires were used to assign the CD4 or CD8 phenotype of responding clones. Clones were called with MiXCR by TCRdb after fastp trimmed the public reads at Q25, and only in-frame beta chains were retained. CDR3 protein duplicates are merged, each entry listing the most common genes and DNA. None of the V and J calls come from the authors' own analysis; TCRdb made them. This sample holds about 430,000 distinct CDR3 sequences; about a sixth were observed only once. The biggest ten clones account for around a fifth of the sample.

What the study reported, not specific to this receptor: Only a couple of mild cases were covered in the study, and larger cohorts including severe cases with pre-infection samples were considered necessary. Contracting CD4+ clones turned up mainly in the CM and EM memory subsets, whereas EMRA was where CD8+ clones were enriched. Clones contracting from day 15 to 85 had balanced CD4/CD8 phenotypes, while a second wave expanding from day 15 to 37 was biased towards CD4+. The detection of some responding clones in pre-infection memory suggests that pre-existing cross-reactive memory T cells joined the SARS-CoV-2 response. SARS-CoV-2 specificity of the second-wave clones peaking on day 37 was not confirmed.

The receptor comes from a man younger than 35 who had mild COVID-19 (a few samples of this study predate the infection). The sample titles of this study are shuffled in the database, so cell type and time point are left out; the donor was told from shared clones. The chain is assembled from TRBV5-1 and TRBJ2-7, with the D gene possibly TRBD1 or TRBD2, each one fitting 5 bases. Sequenced sample: PBMCs or a T cell subset sorted from them (not recorded which). The sequenced DNA is TGCGCCAGCCGGGACCCTTCCTACGAGCAGTACTTC. Its coded protein is CASRDPSYEQYF.